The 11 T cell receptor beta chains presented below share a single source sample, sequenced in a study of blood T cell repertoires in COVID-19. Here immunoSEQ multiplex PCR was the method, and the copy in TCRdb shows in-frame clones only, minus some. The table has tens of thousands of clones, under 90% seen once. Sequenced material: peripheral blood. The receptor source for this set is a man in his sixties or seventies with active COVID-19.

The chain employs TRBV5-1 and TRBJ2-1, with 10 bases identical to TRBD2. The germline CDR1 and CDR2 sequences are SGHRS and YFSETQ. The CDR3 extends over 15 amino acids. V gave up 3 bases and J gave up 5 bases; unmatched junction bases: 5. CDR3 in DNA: TGCGCCAGCAGCTGGGGCCTAGCGGGGGACAATGAGCAGTTCTTC. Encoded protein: CASSWGLAGDNEQFF.

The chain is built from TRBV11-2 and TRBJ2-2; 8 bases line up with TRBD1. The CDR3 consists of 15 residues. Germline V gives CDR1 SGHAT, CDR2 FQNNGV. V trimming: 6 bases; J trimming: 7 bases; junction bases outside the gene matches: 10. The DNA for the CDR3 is TGTGCCAGCAGATGGACAGGGACGAGTAACGGGGAGCTGTTTTTT. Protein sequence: CASRWTGTSNGELFF.

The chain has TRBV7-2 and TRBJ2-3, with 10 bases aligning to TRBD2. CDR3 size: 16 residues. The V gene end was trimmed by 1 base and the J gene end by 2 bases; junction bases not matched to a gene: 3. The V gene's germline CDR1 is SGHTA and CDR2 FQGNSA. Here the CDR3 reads CASSLDLAGATDTQYF. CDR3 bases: TGTGCCAGCAGCTTAGACCTAGCGGGGGCCACAGATACGCAGTATTTT.

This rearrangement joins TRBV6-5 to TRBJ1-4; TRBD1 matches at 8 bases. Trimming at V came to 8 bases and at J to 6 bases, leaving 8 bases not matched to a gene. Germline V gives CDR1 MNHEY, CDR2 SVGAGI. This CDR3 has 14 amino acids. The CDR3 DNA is TGTGCCAGCTCATTCAGGGGGCAAGATGAAAAACTGTTTTTT. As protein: CASSFRGQDEKLFF.

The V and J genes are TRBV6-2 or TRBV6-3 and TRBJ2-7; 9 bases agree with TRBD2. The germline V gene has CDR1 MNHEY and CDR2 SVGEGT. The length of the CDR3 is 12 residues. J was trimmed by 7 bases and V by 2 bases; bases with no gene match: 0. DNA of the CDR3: TGTGCCAGCAGTTACGCGGGGGGGGAGCAGTACTTC. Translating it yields CASSYAGGEQYF.

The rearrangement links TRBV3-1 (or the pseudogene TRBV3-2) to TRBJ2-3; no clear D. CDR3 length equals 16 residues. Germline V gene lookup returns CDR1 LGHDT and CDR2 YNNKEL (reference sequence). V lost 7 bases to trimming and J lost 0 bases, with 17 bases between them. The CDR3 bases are TGTGCCAGCACCCCCCAAGGCACGGGTAGCACAGATACGCAGTATTTT. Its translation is CASTPQGTGSTDTQYF.

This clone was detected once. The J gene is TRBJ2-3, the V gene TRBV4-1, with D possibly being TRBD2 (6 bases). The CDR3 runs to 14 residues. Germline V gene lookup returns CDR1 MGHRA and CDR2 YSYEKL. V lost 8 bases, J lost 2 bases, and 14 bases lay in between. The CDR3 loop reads CASGSSAHTDTQYF. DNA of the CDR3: TGCGCCAGCGGTTCTAGCGCACACACAGATACGCAGTATTTT.

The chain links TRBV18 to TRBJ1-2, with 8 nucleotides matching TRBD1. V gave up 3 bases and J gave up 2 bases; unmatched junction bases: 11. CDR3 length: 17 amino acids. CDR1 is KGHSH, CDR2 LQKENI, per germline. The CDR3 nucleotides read TGTGCCAGCTCACCTTACGCCGGGACAGGAGAGAACTATGGCTACACCTTC. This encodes CASSPYAGTGENYGYTF.

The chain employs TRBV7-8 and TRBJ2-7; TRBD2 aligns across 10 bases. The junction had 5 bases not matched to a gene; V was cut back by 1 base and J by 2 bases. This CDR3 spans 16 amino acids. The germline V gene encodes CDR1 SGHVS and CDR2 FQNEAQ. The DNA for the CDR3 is TGTGCCAGCAGCTTAGTTGGTAGCGGGGGGACCTACGAGCAGTACTTC. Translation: CASSLVGSGGTYEQYF.

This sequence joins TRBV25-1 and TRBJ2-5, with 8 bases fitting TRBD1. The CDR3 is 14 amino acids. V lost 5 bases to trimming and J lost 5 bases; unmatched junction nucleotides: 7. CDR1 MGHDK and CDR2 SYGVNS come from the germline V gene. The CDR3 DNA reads TGTGCCAGCAGTAGGACAGGGTTCGGGGAGACCCAGTACTTC. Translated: CASSRTGFGETQYF.

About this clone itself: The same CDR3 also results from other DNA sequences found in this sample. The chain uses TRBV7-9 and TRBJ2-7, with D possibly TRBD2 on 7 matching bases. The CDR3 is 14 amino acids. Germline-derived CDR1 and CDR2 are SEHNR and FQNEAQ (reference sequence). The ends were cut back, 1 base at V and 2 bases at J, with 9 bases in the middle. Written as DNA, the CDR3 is TGTGCCAGCAGCTTAGGAGGGGGGGCCTACGAGCAGTACTTC. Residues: CASSLGGGAYEQYF. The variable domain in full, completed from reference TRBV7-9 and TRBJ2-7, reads DTGVSQNPRHKITKRGQNVTFRCDPISEHNRLYWYRQTLGQGPEFLTYFQNEAQLEKSRLLSDRFSAERPKGSFSTLEIQRTEQGDSAMYLCASSLGGGAYEQYFGPGTRLTVT.